This T cell receptor (beta chain) is from a study of T cells after yellow fever vaccination (dated by TCRdb to about 2019). Context from the whole study: The SMART-Seq v4 Ultra Low Input RNA kit was used to prepare libraries from fractions with low cell numbers. Two healthy male donors made up the cohort, one aged 18 to 30 years and the other aged 30 to 40 years. Bulk TCR alpha and beta repertoires were sequenced longitudinally to track T-cell clones before and after primary and booster YFV17D yellow fever vaccination. Bulk PBMC replicates and cell subsets were isolated from blood drawn at multiple timepoints before and after both primary and secondary immunization.

As regards this clonotype: The specificity of this receptor is unknown. Base-call qualities are not available, and no considerably larger clone is one nucleotide away.

The treatment or condition label corresponds to: live attenuated yellow fever vaccine strain. Two biological replicates of bulk PBMCs were collected at each blood-draw timepoint. PBMCs were isolated from peripheral blood using a standard Ficoll-Paque protocol. TriZol was used to extract RNA from bulk PBMCs, from CD4 and CD8 fractions, and from dextramer-positive and dextramer-negative fractions. TCR cDNA was synthesized by 5'RACE template switching, through which a universal primer site and unique molecular identifiers were introduced. Priming for cDNA synthesis came from both the TCR alpha and TCR beta constant segments. Library amplification involved two PCR steps, and the second step added sample barcodes and sequencing adapters. Sequencing of the libraries was done on either Illumina HiSeq 2500 (2x100 bp) or NovaSeq (2x150 bp). As for how the authors treated the data: Reads were demultiplexed and collapsed into UMI consensus sequences with MIGEC, and V(D)J alignment was performed with MiXCR. Vaccine-responding clonotypes were identified with edgeR using replicate PBMC samples, with FDR below 0.01 and a log2 fold change above 5 up to day 15 being required. Each bulk clonotype received a CD4 or CD8 identity based on whether the sequenced CD4 or CD8 repertoire contained that clonotype at higher abundance. The public reads were quality trimmed at Q25 with fastp and then assembled into clones with MiXCR by TCRdb, keeping productive beta chains. Entries that share a CDR3 protein sequence are merged under the most common genes and DNA. The V and J calls here are based on TCRdb, not the publication. The sample records 500,000 to 650,000 distinct CDR3 sequences, around an eighth of which are singletons. The ten largest make up just under 15% of the sample.

Beyond this particular receptor, the publication reports: A small fraction of clonotypes appeared in both the CD4 and CD8 compartments, likely as a result of convergent recombination. Computational filtering was required because FACS-sorted repertoires could contain abundant contaminating clonotypes from the bulk population. After the booster, most of the clones that had expanded following primary vaccination were detected again (just under 97% of CD4 and roughly 88% of CD8), which suggests that memory was broadly maintained. Compared with the primary T-cell response, the secondary T-cell response was weaker but faster, peaking on day 5 rather than day 15. Because only a couple of donors were included in the study, the extent to which the findings can be generalized is limited.

Taken from cysteine to phenylalanine, the CDR3 has 13 residues. The retained sequence is limited to the CDR3, 39 bases, with the frame set at the first base. The germline V end is reduced by 5 bases and the J end by 5 bases; junction bases left unmatched: 6. The sequencing used PBMCs, collected on the day of the yellow fever booster vaccination. The clonotype originates from a man aged 25 to 45 who received the YFV17D yellow fever vaccine. The rearrangement combines TRBV12-3 or TRBV12-4 with TRBJ2-7; TRBD1 fits 7 bases in the junction. The nucleotides are TGTGCCAGCAGTCTGACAGGGTTGGACGAGCAGTACTTC. It specifies CASSLTGLDEQYF.